This T cell receptor (beta chain) derives from a study of blood T cell repertoires in COVID-19. Study at large: Samples came from the United States, Italy and Spain, spanning acute and convalescent COVID-19. Sources were T cells, B-cell-depleted T cells, or PBMCs; the material itself was cDNA or gDNA.

Study processing details: Estimation of nucleated cell counts was performed using reference gene primer amplification. Data came from immunoSEQ multiplex PCR; TCRdb stores just in-frame clones and leaves some out. V and J calls and clone size are given by that table; D and trimming were obtained from the DNA. This sample has about 300,000 clones; 85% occur once, and the top ten carry roughly 15%. Germline CDR1 GTSNPN, CDR2 SVGIG (reference sequence). The CDR3 has 14 residues. The trim removed 0 bases at V and 9 bases at J, leaving 6 bases unmatched. This clone was counted only a few times. The chain combines TRBV30 with TRBJ2-1; 9 bases fit TRBD2. The source material was peripheral blood. This receptor was identified in a human donor in a cohort sampled during active COVID-19. CDR3 in DNA: TGTGCCTGGAGTGTAGGCGGGAGGGCCGCTGAGCAGTTCTTC. This translates into CAWSVGGRAAEQFF.